This is a list of T cell receptor beta chains from one sample in a study of shared T cell receptors in the human thymus. Sequencing used immunoSEQ multiplex PCR; TCRdb keeps in-frame clones, though not all of them. There are 630,000 or so clones in the sample; around 87% occur only once, and just under 0.0095% lies in the top ten. In addition, the sample was reused for a study of human thymus T cells.

Source material: thymocytes. These receptors were obtained from a boy under two years old with a congenital heart defect. Each CDR3 is given without its conserved first and last residue. Fields, in order: V gene, J gene, CDR3 length, D gene, CDR3 protein. The D gene is left open where the match is weak.

v_call: TRBV5-1
j_call: TRBJ2-7
cdr3_length: 12
d_call: TRBD1
cdr3_aa: ASREQGTPYEQY

v_call: TRBV30
j_call: TRBJ2-1
cdr3_length: 13
d_call: TRBD2
cdr3_aa: AWRSLADTFNEQF

v_call: TRBV9
j_call: TRBJ1-6
cdr3_length: 15
d_call: TRBD1
cdr3_aa: ASSVDWLGQDNSPLH

v_call: TRBV14
j_call: TRBJ2-7
cdr3_length: 14
d_call: TRBD1
cdr3_aa: ASSQEDRGYHYEQY

v_call: TRBV6-6
j_call: TRBJ1-6
cdr3_length: 14
d_call: TRBD1
cdr3_aa: ASSYSVDRGDSPLH

v_call: TRBV4-1
j_call: TRBJ1-2
cdr3_length: 11
d_call: -
cdr3_aa: ASSPRQNYGYT

v_call: TRBV14
j_call: TRBJ2-7
cdr3_length: 11
d_call: -
cdr3_aa: ASSTGIHYEQY

v_call: TRBV5-1
j_call: TRBJ2-1
cdr3_length: 16
d_call: TRBD2
cdr3_aa: ASSLGRLAGGSYNEQF

v_call: TRBV5-4
j_call: TRBJ2-3
cdr3_length: 13
d_call: -
cdr3_aa: ASSFGLRITDTQY

v_call: TRBV11-2
j_call: TRBJ2-1
cdr3_length: 12
d_call: -
cdr3_aa: ASSFGGLYNEQF

v_call: TRBV9
j_call: TRBJ2-1
cdr3_length: 16
d_call: TRBD1
cdr3_aa: ASSVVPKGACSYNEQF

v_call: TRBV27
j_call: TRBJ2-7
cdr3_length: 12
d_call: TRBD1
cdr3_aa: ASSRGTGLSEQY

v_call: TRBV10-3
j_call: TRBJ2-4
cdr3_length: 15
d_call: -
cdr3_aa: AISEYEVMETKNIQY

v_call: TRBV6-1
j_call: TRBJ2-1
cdr3_length: 12
d_call: -
cdr3_aa: ASRRDRKGNEQF

v_call: TRBV28
j_call: TRBJ1-3
cdr3_length: 14
d_call: TRBD1
cdr3_aa: ASRGTAPSTGNTIY

v_call: TRBV15
j_call: TRBJ2-5
cdr3_length: 13
d_call: -
cdr3_aa: ATSRDLGGKETQY

v_call: TRBV4-2
j_call: TRBJ2-7
cdr3_length: 13
d_call: TRBD2
cdr3_aa: ASSGTSPPYYEQY

v_call: TRBV4-3
j_call: TRBJ2-3
cdr3_length: 14
d_call: TRBD2
cdr3_aa: ASSHLAGLGTDTQY

v_call: TRBV28
j_call: TRBJ1-4
cdr3_length: 12
d_call: -
cdr3_aa: ASSLIRGGEKLF

v_call: TRBV27
j_call: TRBJ1-2
cdr3_length: 12
d_call: -
cdr3_aa: ASSFRGGEEGYT

v_call: TRBV10-3
j_call: TRBJ2-3
cdr3_length: 15
d_call: -
cdr3_aa: AISDSGLPTSTDTQY

v_call: TRBV30
j_call: TRBJ1-5
cdr3_length: 11
d_call: -
cdr3_aa: AWSPSRGGPQH

v_call: TRBV7-9
j_call: TRBJ2-5
cdr3_length: 10
d_call: -
cdr3_aa: ASRAGEETQY

v_call: TRBV27
j_call: TRBJ1-1
cdr3_length: 10
d_call: -
cdr3_aa: ASSPQGVEAF

v_call: TRBV4-3
j_call: TRBJ2-7
cdr3_length: 14
d_call: TRBD2
cdr3_aa: ASSQDPTSGTGEQY

v_call: TRBV5-1
j_call: TRBJ1-1
cdr3_length: 14
d_call: TRBD1
cdr3_aa: ASSPDREGRNTEAF

v_call: TRBV19
j_call: TRBJ2-1
cdr3_length: 15
d_call: TRBD2
cdr3_aa: ASSILGRTSGIHEQF

v_call: TRBV2
j_call: TRBJ1-2
cdr3_length: 13
d_call: -
cdr3_aa: ASSRPGTTYYGYT

v_call: TRBV28
j_call: TRBJ2-7
cdr3_length: 13
d_call: TRBD2
cdr3_aa: ASSFSGSLVYEQY